There are many counts of the clone carrying this T cell receptor (beta chain). Its antigen is currently unknown. The data stem from a study of CD8 T cells in ankylosing spondylitis. Study outcomes and limitations: Disease-linked clones were CD8+ and relatively rare in peripheral blood. Roughly 8 highly homologous variants made up a TCR beta motif that seemed to typify ankylosing spondylitis blood.

By quantitative 5'-RACE with molecular barcodes, the TCR beta libraries were made. Via MiXCR, TCRdb re-called the 5' RACE reads, giving one row per CDR3 protein. The sample contains about 35,000 distinct CDR3 sequences, less than 4% of which appear only once. Germline V gene data show CDR1 as SGDLS and CDR2 as YYNGEE. V gave up 2 bases and J gave up 2 bases; unmatched junction bases: 8. This CDR3 contains 16 residues. The sequence was obtained from a male donor with ankylosing spondylitis or in good health (not recorded which). The sequencing input was blood, either unsorted or a sorted T cell fraction (not recorded which). The V call is TRBV9, the J call TRBJ2-5, with 8 bases that match TRBD1. The CDR3 DNA sequence: TGTGCCAGCAGCGTCGCCGCCGGGACAGGACAAGAGACCCAGTACTTC. Amino acid sequence: CASSVAAGTGQETQYF.